The 9 T cell receptor beta chains presented below share a single source sample, sequenced in a study of spatial heterogeneity in lung cancer. Stated time point: sample taken at primary tumor resection. Findings and limits, study-wide: How many expanded intratumoral alpha and beta TCRs were present tracked the tumor mutation count, which was a count of nonsynonymous mutations.

TCRdb re-derived calls from the 5' RACE reads in MiXCR, one entry per CDR3 protein. The sample lists 5,500 to 7,500 distinct CDR3 sequences, 14% occurring once. These receptors have no identified antigens. The starting material was lung tumor tissue, obtained at surgery. The receptors shown here come from a male donor with early-stage non-small cell lung cancer.

This clonotype was observed many times. This beta chain is an off-target read within a library intended for alpha chains, so its frequency means little. CDR3 DNA sequence: TGTGCCAGTAGTAAAAGGGGACATACCACCATATATTTT. This translates into CASSKRGHTTIYF. This chain links TRBV19 with TRBJ1-3, with D perhaps TRBD1 (6 bases). The CDR3 is 13 amino acids. CDR1 LNHDA and CDR2 SQIVND come from the germline V gene (reference sequence). The V and J ends lost 4 bases and 9 bases respectively, with 13 bases between them.

This clonotype has a handful of counts. A library made for alpha chains picked up this beta chain off target, so its size means little. The chain combines TRBV7-8 with TRBJ1-3, with D unclear. The germline V and J ends were trimmed by 0 bases and 1 base, with 10 bases remaining between them. The CDR3 has 16 residues. Germline V gene data show CDR1 as SGHVS and CDR2 as FQNEAQ. For the CDR3, the DNA is TGTGCCAGCAGCTTAGCAGGCAGCTTATCTGGAAACACCATATATTTT. It encodes CASSLAGSLSGNTIYF.

This clonotype showed up many times. Since the library was made to target alpha chains, this beta chain is a stray read and its abundance is not meaningful. The chain is built from TRBV27 and TRBJ1-4; no clear D gene. With 5 bases removed from V and 8 bases from J, the gap between germline ends came to 18 bases. CDR1 and CDR2 (germline): MNHEY, SMNVEV (reference sequence). This CDR3 has 15 amino acids. CDR3 sequence: CASSPQVGIREKLFF. As DNA, the CDR3 is TGTGCCAGCAGTCCCCAAGTGGGGATTCGAGAAAAACTGTTTTTT.

This clonotype was counted at least ten times. For a library built for alpha chains, this beta chain is a stray read; little rests on its size. This rearrangement joins TRBV6-2 or TRBV6-3 to TRBJ2-7; 7 nucleotides align to TRBD1. The CDR3 has 16 amino acids. Per germline, CDR1 MNHEY and CDR2 SVGEGT. V gave up 2 bases and J gave up 4 bases; unmatched junction bases: 11. CDR3 sequence reads: CASSYVGGRPFYEQYF. The CDR3 region has the DNA TGTGCCAGCAGTTACGTAGGGGGCCGACCCTTTTACGAGCAGTACTTC.

Worth noting for this clonotype: This beta chain came through as a stray read in a library set up for alpha chains, and its size says little. The V gene is TRBV27, the J gene TRBJ1-1; 8 nucleotides match TRBD1. This CDR3 has 14 amino acids. The V gene's germline CDR1 is MNHEY and CDR2 SMNVEV (reference sequence). J gave up 9 bases and V 5 bases, and 11 bases lay outside the gene matches. In DNA form, the CDR3 reads TGTGCCAGCAGTAAAGGAGGGACAGGATCAAAAGCTTTCTTT. Its protein is CASSKGGTGSKAFF.

This clonotype was counted many times. This beta chain is an unintended read in a library built for alpha chains; its size means little. V gene TRBV6-2 or TRBV6-3 combines with J gene TRBJ1-2; 8 bases fit TRBD1. The V gene end was trimmed by 8 bases and the J gene end by 7 bases; junction bases not matched to a gene: 9. The CDR3 totals 13 residues. Per germline, CDR1 MNHEY and CDR2 SVGEGT. Here the CDR3 reads CASGSGGVGGYTF. The DNA for the CDR3 is TGTGCCAGCGGATCAGGGGGCGTAGGTGGCTACACCTTC.

Sample share makes this clonotype medium-sized. A library made for alpha chains picked up this beta chain off target, so its size means little. The V gene is TRBV27, the J gene TRBJ1-4; the D is unclear. The CDR3 has 14 amino acids. Germline assignment: CDR1 MNHEY and CDR2 SMNVEV (reference sequence). V lost 5 bases and J 8 bases, leaving 15 bases between the germline ends. The CDR3 protein is CASSPVMLREKLFF. CDR3 DNA sequence: TGTGCCAGCAGTCCGGTGATGTTGAGGGAAAAACTGTTTTTT.

Points on this clonotype: A library made for alpha chains picked up this beta chain off target, so its size means little. Here the CDR3 reads CASSRKIGTRGIYEQYF. The DNA for the CDR3 is TGTGCCAGCAGTCGGAAAATCGGGACAAGGGGAATTTACGAGCAGTACTTC. The chain joins TRBV7-9 to TRBJ2-7; D perhaps matches TRBD1 (6 bases). Germline values: CDR1 SEHNR, CDR2 FQNEAQ (reference sequence). Trimming left V 6 bases short and J 4 bases short, with 25 bases between. The CDR3 length is 17 residues.

This clonotype came up a few times. Because the library targeted alpha chains, this beta chain is an off-target read whose size means little. J is TRBJ1-2 and V is TRBV6-6; 8 nucleotides match TRBD1. J gave up 8 bases and V 6 bases, and 11 bases lay outside the gene matches. The CDR3 contains 14 residues. Germline CDR1 is MNHNY and CDR2 is SVGAGI (reference sequence). CDR3 protein: CASSSTGTGVGYTF. In DNA form, the CDR3 reads TGTGCCAGCAGCTCGACCGGGACAGGAGTCGGCTACACCTTC.